Listed here is a single T cell receptor (beta chain). V was cut by 1 base and J by 5 bases, with 17 bases left in between. The CDR3 sequence is 17 residues long. CDR1 is SEHNR and CDR2 is FQNEAQ in the germline V gene (reference sequence). CD45RO-negative, CCR7-selected cells formed the naive CD8 fraction, which excluded terminally differentiated effector memory CD45RA+ cells. Within Nashville, Tennessee resided all donors, each a Caucasian adult. The data belong to a study of shared clonotypes between healthy human individuals. Here immunoSEQ multiplex PCR was the method, and the copy in TCRdb shows in-frame clones only, minus some. The sample carries around 1.9 million clones, about 92% recorded once.

The origin of this receptor is a man aged 18 to 30 in good health. Some clones in this sample may be carry-over from other donors' samples. Sequences were obtained from naive CD8+ T cells from PBMCs. The V call is TRBV7-9, the J call TRBJ2-2, with a weak D call TRBD2 (5 bases). The CDR3 protein is CASSLGSQGRGTGELFF. CDR3 DNA sequence: TGTGCCAGCAGCTTAGGGAGTCAAGGGAGAGGGACCGGGGAGCTGTTTTTT. The complete variable domain, with remaining parts taken from reference TRBV7-9 and TRBJ2-2, reads DTGVSQNPRHKITKRGQNVTFRCDPISEHNRLYWYRQTLGQGPEFLTYFQNEAQLEKSRLLSDRFSAERPKGSFSTLEIQRTEQGDSAMYLCASSLGSQGRGTGELFFGEGSRLTVL.